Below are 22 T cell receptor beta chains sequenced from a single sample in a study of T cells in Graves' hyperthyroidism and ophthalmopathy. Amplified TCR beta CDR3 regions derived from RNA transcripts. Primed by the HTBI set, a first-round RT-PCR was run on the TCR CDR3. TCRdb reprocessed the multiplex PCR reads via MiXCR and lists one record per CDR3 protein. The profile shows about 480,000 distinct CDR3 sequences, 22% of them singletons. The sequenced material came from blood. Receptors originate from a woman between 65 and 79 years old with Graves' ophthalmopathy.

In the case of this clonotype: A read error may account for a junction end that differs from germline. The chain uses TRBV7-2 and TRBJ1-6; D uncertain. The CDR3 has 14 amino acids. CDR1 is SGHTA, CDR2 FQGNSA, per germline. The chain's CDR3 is CASKVGSCNSPLHF. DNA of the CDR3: TGTGCCAGCAAGGTGGGCTCCTGTAATTCACCCCTCCACTTT.

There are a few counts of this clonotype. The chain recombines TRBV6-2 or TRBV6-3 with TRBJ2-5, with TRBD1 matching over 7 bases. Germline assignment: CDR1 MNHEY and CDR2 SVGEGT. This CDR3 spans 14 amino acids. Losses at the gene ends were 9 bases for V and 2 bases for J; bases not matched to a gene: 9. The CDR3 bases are TGTGCCAGTACGCCACAGGGGAAACAAGAGACCCAGTACTTC. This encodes CASTPQGKQETQYF.

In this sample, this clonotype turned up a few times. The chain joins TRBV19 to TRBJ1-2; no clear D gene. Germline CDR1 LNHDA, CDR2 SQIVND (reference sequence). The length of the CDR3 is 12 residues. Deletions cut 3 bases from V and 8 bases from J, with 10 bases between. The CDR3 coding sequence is TGTGCCAGTAGTATCGCTAAGGGAGGCTACACCTTC. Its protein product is CASSIAKGGYTF.

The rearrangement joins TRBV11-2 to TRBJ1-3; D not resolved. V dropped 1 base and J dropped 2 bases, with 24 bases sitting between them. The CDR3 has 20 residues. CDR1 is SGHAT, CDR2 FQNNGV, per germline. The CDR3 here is CASSLVLSLLPIDTGNTIYF. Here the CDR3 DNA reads TGTGCCAGCAGCTTAGTCCTCTCTCTTCTGCCTATCGACACTGGAAACACCATATATTTT.

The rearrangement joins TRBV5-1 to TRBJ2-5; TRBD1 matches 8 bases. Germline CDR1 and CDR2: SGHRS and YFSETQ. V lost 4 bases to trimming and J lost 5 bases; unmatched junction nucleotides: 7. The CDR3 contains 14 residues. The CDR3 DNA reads TGCGCCAGCAGCGCGGGACAGGTCGGGGAGACCCAGTACTTC. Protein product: CASSAGQVGETQYF.

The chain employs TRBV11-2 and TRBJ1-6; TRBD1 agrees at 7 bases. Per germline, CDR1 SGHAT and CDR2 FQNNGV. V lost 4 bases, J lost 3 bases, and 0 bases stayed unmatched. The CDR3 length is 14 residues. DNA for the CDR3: TGTGCCAGCAGCTCAGGGGGCTATAATTCACCCCTCCACTTT. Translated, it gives CASSSGGYNSPLHF.

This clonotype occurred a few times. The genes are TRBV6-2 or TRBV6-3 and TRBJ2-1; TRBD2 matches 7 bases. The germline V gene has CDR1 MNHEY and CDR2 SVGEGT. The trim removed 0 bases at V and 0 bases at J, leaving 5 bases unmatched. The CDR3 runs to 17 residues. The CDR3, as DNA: TGTGCCAGCAGTTACTCGTTACAGCGGGGCTCCTACAATGAGCAGTTCTTC. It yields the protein CASSYSLQRGSYNEQFF.

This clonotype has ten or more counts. DNA of the CDR3: TGTGCCAGCAGCTCTCACGGGGCGGGGGTAACAGATACGCAGTATTTT. Encoded protein: CASSSHGAGVTDTQYF. The rearrangement uses TRBV7-2 and TRBJ2-3; 7 bases match TRBD2. Germline V gives CDR1 SGHTA, CDR2 FQGNSA. V lost 4 bases and J lost 3; bases outside the gene matches: 10. The CDR3 has 16 residues.

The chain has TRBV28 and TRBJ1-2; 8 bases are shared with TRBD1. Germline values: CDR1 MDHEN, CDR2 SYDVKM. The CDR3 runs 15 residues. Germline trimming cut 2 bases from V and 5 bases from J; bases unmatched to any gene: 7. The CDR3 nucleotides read TGTGCCAGCAGTTTAGGACAGGGCGGCAGGTATGGCTACACCTTC. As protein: CASSLGQGGRYGYTF.

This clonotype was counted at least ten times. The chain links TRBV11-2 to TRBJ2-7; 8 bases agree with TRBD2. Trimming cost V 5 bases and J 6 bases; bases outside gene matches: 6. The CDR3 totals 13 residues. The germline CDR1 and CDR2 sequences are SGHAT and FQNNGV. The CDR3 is CASSRGLAGEQYF. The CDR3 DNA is TGTGCCAGCAGCCGCGGACTAGCTGGCGAGCAGTACTTC.

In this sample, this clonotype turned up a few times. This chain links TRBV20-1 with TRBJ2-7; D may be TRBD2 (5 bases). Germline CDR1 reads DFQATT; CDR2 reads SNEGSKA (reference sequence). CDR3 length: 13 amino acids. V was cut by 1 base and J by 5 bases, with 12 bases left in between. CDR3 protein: CSARVLVPHEQYF. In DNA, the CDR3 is TGCAGTGCTAGAGTACTAGTCCCCCACGAGCAGTACTTC.

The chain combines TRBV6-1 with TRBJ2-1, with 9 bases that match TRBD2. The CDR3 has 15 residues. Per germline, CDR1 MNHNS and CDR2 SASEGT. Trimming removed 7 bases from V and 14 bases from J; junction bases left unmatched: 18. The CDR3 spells CASTGVSSGIAGEFF. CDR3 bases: TGTGCCAGCACCGGGGTATCTAGCGGGATAGCGGGGGAGTTCTTC.

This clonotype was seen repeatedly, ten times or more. Here the CDR3 DNA reads TGTGCCAGCAGCCAAGTATCGGGCACCGGGGAGCTGTTTTTT. This codes for CASSQVSGTGELFF. The chain uses TRBV3-1 and TRBJ2-2; D is unclear. This CDR3 is 14 amino acids long. Germline CDR1 is LGHDT and CDR2 is YNNKEL (reference sequence). V lost 1 base and J lost 4, with 7 bases in between.

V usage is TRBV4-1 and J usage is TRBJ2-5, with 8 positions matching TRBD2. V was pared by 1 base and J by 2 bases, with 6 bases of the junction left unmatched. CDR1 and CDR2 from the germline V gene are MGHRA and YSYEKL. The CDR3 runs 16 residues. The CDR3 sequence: CASSQVHTSGQETQYF. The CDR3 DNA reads TGCGCCAGCAGCCAAGTGCACACTAGCGGACAAGAGACCCAGTACTTC.

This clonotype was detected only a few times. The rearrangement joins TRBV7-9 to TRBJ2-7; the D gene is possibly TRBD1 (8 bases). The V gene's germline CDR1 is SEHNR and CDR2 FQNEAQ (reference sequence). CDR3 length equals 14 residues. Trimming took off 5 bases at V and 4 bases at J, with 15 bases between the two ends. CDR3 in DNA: TGTGCCAGCAGCCGGGGGGACAGGTGGTACGAGCAGTACTTC. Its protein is CASSRGDRWYEQYF. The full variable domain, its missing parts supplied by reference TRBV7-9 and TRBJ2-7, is DTGVSQNPRHKITKRGQNVTFRCDPISEHNRLYWYRQTLGQGPEFLTYFQNEAQLEKSRLLSDRFSAERPKGSFSTLEIQRTEQGDSAMYLCASSRGDRWYEQYFGPGTRLTVT.

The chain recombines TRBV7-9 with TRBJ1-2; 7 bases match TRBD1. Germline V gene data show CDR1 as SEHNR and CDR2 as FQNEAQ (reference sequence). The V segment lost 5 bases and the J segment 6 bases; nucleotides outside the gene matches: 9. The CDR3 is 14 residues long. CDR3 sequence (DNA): TGTGCCAGCAGCCCACAGGGGATCCGGGATGGCTACACCTTC. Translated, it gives CASSPQGIRDGYTF. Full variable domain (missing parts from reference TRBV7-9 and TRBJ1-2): DTGVSQNPRHKITKRGQNVTFRCDPISEHNRLYWYRQTLGQGPEFLTYFQNEAQLEKSRLLSDRFSAERPKGSFSTLEIQRTEQGDSAMYLCASSPQGIRDGYTFGSGTRLTVV.

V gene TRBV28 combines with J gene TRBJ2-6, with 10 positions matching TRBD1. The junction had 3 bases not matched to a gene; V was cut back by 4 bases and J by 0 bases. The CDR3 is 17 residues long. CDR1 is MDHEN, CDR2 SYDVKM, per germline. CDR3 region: CASSSGTGASGANVLTF. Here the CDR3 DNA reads TGTGCCAGCAGTTCCGGGACAGGGGCCTCTGGGGCCAACGTCCTGACTTTC.

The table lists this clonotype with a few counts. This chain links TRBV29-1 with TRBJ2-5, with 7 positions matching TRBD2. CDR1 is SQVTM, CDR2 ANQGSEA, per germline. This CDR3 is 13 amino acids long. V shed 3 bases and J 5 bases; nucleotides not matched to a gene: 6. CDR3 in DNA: TGCAGCGTTGATCGTGGCGGGAGTGAGACCCAGTACTTC. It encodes CSVDRGGSETQYF.

CDR3 nucleotide sequence: TGTGCCAGCACCCCTTCTCCATCAATGCGGTTCTTC. Translated, it gives CASTPSPSMRFF. V gene TRBV12-3 or TRBV12-4 combines with J gene TRBJ2-1; D not resolved. The CDR3 extends over 12 amino acids. Between the trimmed V and J ends, which lost 7 bases and 15 bases, there was a span of 19 bases.

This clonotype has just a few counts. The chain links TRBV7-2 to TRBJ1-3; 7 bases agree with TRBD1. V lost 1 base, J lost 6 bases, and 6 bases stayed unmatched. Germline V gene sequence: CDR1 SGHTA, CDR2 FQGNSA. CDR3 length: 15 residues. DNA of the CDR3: TGTGCCAGCAGCTTAGGAGACAGGGTGGCAAACACCATATATTTT. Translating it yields CASSLGDRVANTIYF.

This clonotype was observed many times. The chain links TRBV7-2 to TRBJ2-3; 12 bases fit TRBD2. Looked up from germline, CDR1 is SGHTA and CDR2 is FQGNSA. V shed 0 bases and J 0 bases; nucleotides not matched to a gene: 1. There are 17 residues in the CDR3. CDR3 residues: CASSLAGTSGSTDTQYF. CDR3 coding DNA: TGTGCCAGCAGCTTAGCCGGGACTAGCGGGAGCACAGATACGCAGTATTTT.

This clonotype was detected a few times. The CDR3 sequence is CASSLGTGFNQPQHF. The CDR3 coding sequence is TGTGCCAGCAGTTTGGGTACAGGGTTCAATCAGCCCCAGCATTTT. The chain uses TRBV28 and TRBJ1-5, with a tentative D call TRBD1 (6 bases). This CDR3 is built from 15 residues. CDR1 and CDR2 from the germline V gene are MDHEN and SYDVKM. V was clipped by 3 bases and J by 3 bases, with 12 bases between them.